This T cell receptor (beta chain) was found in a study of T cell responses to AZD1222 COVID-19 vaccine. Method: immunoSEQ multiplex PCR; TCRdb's copy keeps in-frame clones and lacks some. The data contain 110,000 to 150,000 clones, roughly nine tenths of them singletons. Germline V gene lookup returns CDR1 GTSNPN and CDR2 SVGIG (reference sequence). The CDR3 extends over 13 amino acids. V lost 2 bases and J 2 bases, leaving 7 bases between the germline ends. The sample in question was peripheral blood, obtained on day 0 of AZD1222 vaccination. The TCR was taken from an adult in good health. V and J are TRBV30 and TRBJ2-1; D remains ambiguous. CDR3: CAWSLVAYNEQFF. The CDR3 DNA is TGTGCCTGGAGTCTAGTTGCCTACAATGAGCAGTTCTTC.